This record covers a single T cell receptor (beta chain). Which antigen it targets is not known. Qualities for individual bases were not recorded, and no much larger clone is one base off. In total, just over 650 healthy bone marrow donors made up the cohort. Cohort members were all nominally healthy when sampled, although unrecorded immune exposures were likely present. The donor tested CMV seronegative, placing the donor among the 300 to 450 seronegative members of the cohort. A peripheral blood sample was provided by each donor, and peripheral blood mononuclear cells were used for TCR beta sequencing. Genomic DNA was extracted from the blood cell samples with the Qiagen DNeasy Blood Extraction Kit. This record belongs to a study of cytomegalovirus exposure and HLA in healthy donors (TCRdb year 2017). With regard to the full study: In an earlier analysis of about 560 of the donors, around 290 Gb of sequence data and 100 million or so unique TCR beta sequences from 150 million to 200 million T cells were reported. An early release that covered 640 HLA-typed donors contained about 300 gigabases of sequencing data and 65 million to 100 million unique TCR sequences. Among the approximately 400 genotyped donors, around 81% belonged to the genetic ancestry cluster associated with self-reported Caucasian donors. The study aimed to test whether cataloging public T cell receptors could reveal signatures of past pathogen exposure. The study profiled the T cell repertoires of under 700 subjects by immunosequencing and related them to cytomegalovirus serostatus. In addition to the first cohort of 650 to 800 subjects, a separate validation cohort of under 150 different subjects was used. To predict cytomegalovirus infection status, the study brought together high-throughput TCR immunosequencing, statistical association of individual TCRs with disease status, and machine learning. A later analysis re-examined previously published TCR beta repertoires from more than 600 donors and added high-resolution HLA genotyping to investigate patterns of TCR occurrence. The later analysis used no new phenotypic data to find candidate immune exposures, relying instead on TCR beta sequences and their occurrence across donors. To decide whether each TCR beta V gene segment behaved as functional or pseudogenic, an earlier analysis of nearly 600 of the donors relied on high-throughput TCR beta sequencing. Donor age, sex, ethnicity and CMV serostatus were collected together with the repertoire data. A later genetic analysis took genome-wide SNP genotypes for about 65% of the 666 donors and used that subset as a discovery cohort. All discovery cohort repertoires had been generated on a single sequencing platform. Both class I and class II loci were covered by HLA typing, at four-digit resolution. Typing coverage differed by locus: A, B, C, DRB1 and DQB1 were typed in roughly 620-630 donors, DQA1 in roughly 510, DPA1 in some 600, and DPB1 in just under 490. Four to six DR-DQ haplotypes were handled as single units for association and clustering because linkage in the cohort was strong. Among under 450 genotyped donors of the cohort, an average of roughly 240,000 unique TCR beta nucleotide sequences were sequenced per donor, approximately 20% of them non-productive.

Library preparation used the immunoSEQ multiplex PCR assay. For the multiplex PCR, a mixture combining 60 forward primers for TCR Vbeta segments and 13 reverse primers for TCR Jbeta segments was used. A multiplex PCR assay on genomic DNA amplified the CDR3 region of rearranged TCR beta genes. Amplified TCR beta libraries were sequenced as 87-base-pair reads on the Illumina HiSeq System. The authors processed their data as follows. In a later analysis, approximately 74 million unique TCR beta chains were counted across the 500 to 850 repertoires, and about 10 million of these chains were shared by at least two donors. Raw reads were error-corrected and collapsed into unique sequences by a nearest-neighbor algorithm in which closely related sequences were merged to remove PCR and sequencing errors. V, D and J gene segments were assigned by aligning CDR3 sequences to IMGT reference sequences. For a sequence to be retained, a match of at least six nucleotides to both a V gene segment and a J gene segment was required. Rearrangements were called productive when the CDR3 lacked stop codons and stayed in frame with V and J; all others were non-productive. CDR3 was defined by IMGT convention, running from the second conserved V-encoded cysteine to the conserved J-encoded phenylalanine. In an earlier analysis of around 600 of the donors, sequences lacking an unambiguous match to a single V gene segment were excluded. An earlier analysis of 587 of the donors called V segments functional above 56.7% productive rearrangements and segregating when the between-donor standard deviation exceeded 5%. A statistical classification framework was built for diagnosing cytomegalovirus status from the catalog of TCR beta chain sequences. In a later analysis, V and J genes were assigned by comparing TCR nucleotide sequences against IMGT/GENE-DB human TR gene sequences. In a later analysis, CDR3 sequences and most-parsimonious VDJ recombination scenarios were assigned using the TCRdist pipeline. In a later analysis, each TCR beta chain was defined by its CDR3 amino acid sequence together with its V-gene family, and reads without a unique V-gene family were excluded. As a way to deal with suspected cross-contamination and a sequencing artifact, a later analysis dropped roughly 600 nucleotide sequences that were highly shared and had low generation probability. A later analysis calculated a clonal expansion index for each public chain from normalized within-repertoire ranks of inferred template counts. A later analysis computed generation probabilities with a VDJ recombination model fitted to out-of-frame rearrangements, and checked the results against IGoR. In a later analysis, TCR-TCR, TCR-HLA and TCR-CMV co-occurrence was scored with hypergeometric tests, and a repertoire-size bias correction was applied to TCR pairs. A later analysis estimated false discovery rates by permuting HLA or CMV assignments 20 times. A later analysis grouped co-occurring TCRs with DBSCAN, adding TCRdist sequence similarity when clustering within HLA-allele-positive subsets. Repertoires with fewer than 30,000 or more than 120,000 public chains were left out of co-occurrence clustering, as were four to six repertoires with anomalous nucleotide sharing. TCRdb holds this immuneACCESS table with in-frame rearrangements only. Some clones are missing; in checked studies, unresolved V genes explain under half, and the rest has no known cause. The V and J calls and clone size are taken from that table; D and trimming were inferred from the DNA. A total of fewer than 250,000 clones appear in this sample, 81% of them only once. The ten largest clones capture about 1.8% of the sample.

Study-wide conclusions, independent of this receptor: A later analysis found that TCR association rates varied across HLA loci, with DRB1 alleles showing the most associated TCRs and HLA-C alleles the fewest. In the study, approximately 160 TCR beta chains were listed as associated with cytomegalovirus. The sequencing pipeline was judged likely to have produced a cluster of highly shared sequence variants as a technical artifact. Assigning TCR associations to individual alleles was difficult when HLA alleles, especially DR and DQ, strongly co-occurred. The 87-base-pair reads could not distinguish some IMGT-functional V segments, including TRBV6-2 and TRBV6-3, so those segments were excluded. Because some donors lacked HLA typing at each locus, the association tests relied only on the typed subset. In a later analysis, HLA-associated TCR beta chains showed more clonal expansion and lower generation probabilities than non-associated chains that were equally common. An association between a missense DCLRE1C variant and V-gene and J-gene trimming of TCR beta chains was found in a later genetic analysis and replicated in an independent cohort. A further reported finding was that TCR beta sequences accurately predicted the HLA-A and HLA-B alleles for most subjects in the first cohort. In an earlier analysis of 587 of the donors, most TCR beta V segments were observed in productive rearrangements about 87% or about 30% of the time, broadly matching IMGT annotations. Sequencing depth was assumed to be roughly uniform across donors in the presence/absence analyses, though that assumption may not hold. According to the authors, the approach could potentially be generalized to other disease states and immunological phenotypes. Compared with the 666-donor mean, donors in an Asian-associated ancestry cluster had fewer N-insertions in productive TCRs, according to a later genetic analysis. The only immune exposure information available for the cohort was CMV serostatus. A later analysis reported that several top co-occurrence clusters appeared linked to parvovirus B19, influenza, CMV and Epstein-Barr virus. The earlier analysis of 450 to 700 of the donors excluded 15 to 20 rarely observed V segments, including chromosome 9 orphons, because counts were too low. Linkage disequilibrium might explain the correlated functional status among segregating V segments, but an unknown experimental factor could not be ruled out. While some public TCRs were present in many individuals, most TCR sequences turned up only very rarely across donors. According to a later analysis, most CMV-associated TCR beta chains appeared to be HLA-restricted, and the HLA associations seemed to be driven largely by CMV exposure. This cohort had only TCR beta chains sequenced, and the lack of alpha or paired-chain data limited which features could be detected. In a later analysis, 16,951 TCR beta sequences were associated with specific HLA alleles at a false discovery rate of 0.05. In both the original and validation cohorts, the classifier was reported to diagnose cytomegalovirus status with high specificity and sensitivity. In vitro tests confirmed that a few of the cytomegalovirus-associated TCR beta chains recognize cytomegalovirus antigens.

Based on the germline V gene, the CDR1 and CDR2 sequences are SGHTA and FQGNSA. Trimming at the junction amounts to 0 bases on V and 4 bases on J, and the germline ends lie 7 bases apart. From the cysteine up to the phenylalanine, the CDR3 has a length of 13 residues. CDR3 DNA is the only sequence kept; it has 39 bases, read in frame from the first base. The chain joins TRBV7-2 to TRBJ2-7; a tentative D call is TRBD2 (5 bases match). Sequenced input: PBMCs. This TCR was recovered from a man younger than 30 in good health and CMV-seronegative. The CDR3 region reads CASSLAREYEQYF. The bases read TGTGCCAGCAGCTTAGCGAGGGAGTACGAGCAGTACTTC. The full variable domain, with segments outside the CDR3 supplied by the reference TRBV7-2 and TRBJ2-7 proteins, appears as GAGVSQSPSNKVTEKGKDVELRCDPISGHTALYWYRQSLGQGLEFLIYFQGNSAPDKSGLPSDRFSAERTGGSVSTLTIQRTQQEDSAVYLCASSLAREYEQYFGPGTRLTVT.